A single T cell receptor beta chain is shown here with its context. CDR1 is SGDLS, CDR2 YYNGEE, per germline. The CDR3 is 16 residues long. With V trimmed by 2 bases and J by 4 bases, 10 bases remained unmatched. This table comes from immunoSEQ multiplex PCR, and its TCRdb copy is limited to in-frame clones, with some not included. The data contain 350,000 to 400,000 clones, approximately 91% of them singletons. This sample is drawn from a study of blood T cell repertoires in COVID-19. About the study: Spain, Italy and the United States supplied samples that represented acute and convalescent COVID-19.

Enrolled through a virtual design, the participants were between about 18 and 100 years of age and came from approximately 25 US areas. Sequenced sample: PBMCs or T cells enriched from blood (not recorded which). This receptor was identified in a woman in her 40s who had been exposed to COVID-19. This chain joins TRBV9 and TRBJ2-5; 8 nucleotides agree with TRBD1. CDR3 amino acids: CASSVGPDRAGETQYF. CDR3 coding DNA: TGTGCCAGCAGCGTTGGGCCGGACAGGGCCGGAGAGACCCAGTACTTC.